Sequencing of this TCR beta chain was carried out in a study of T cell responses to AZD1222 COVID-19 vaccine. Study results and limitations: Spike-wide coverage was observed for vaccine-associated CD4 TCRs, with dominant responses at 160-218 and 743-854. Two doses of AZD1222 preceded a rise in Spike-specific TCR breadth and depth. Baseline seropositivity occurred in only a handful of AZD1222 recipients.

Trimming took 0 bases from V and 1 from J, leaving 12 bases between them. The CDR3 contains 16 residues. Germline V CDR1 and CDR2: MNHEY, SMNVEV (reference sequence). Notes on this clone: Its antigen remains unidentified.

Profiling relied on immunoSEQ multiplex PCR, and the TCRdb table lists in-frame clones only, not all of them. The table records some 99,000 clones, 87% of them present only once. This clonotype originated in an adult in good health. The sequencing used peripheral blood, collected on day 0 of AZD1222 vaccination. The chain employs TRBV27 and TRBJ1-2; D ambiguous. The CDR3: CASSLSIRGVNYGYTF. The CDR3 DNA follows: TGTGCCAGCAGTTTATCGATCCGGGGAGTTAACTATGGCTACACCTTC.